This TCR beta chain was recovered during a study of early T cells in non-severe SARS-CoV-2 infection. Study summary: With bulk RNA from unsorted whole blood as input, sequencing yielded unpaired chains.

The library protocol tagged individual cDNA molecules with unique molecular identifiers. MiXCR, applied by TCRdb to the 5' RACE reads, yields one record per CDR3 protein. The sample holds approximately 70,000 distinct CDR3 sequences, about 13% seen once. This clonotype was seen at least ten times. The source of this sequence is an adult who was a healthcare worker with PCR-confirmed SARS-CoV-2 infection or an uninfected control (not recorded which). Input material: whole blood.

The CDR3 DNA follows: TGTGCCAGCAGTTTAGGGGGACAGAAGGATGAGCAGTTCTTC. Translation: CASSLGGQKDEQFF. The chain is built from TRBV28 and TRBJ2-1; TRBD1 matches 7 bases. CDR1 MDHEN and CDR2 SYDVKM come from the germline V gene. This CDR3 has 14 residues. With V trimmed by 2 bases and J by 8 bases, 6 bases remained unmatched.